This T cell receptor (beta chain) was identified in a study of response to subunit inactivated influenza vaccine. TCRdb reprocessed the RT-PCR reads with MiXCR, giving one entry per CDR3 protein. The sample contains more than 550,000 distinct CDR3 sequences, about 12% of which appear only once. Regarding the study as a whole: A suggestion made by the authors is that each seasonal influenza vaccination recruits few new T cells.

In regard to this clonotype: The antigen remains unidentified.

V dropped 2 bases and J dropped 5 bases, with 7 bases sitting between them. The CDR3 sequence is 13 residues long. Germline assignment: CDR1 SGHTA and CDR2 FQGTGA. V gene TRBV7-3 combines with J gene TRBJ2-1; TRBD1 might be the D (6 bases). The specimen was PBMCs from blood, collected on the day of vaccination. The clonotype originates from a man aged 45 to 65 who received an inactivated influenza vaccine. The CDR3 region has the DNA TGTGCCAGCAGCTTACGGACAGACAATGAGCAGTTCTTC. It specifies CASSLRTDNEQFF.